The 24 T cell receptor beta chains below come from one sample, sequenced in a study of blood T cell repertoires in COVID-19. Profiling relied on immunoSEQ multiplex PCR, and the TCRdb table lists in-frame clones only, not all of them. The sample includes around 450,000 clones, about 89% of them seen just once. The source material was peripheral blood. All receptors come from a woman under 40 with acute or convalescent COVID-19.

The chain carries TRBV4-2 and TRBJ2-5; the match to TRBD2 covers 9 bases. J lost 5 bases, V lost 5 bases, and 9 bases had no gene match. Germline assignment: CDR1 LGHNA and CDR2 YNFKEQ. The CDR3 is 15 amino acids. In nucleotides, the CDR3 is TGTGCCAGCAGCAAAAGTCTAGCGGGGTTGGAGACCCAGTACTTC. It specifies CASSKSLAGLETQYF.

The J gene is TRBJ2-7, the V gene TRBV4-2; 10 bases map to TRBD1. From germline, CDR1 is LGHNA and CDR2 YNFKEQ. The CDR3 consists of 13 residues. V shed 6 bases, J shed 5 bases, and the junction held 4 bases outside the gene matches. This CDR3 reads CASRGQGSHEQYF. In DNA form, the CDR3 reads TGTGCCAGCAGGGGACAGGGGAGCCACGAGCAGTACTTC.

The chain uses TRBV20-1 and TRBJ2-7, with TRBD2 matching 8 bases. Germline V gene lookup returns CDR1 DFQATT and CDR2 SNEGSKA (reference sequence). The junction had 7 bases not matched to a gene; V was cut back by 3 bases and J by 0 bases. The CDR3 spans 15 residues. The CDR3 loop is CSASALGTSSYEQYF. The CDR3 DNA is TGCAGTGCTAGTGCGTTAGGGACTAGCTCCTACGAGCAGTACTTC.

This chain connects TRBV27 to TRBJ1-5, with D hard to call. Trimming pared 2 bases from V and 1 base from J, leaving 3 bases between. The CDR3 contains 13 residues. Germline loops: CDR1 MNHEY, CDR2 SMNVEV (reference sequence). In DNA form, the CDR3 reads TGTGCCAGCAGTTTAAGCAGCAATCAGCCCCAGCATTTT. Its protein is CASSLSSNQPQHF.

This clone was observed a few times. Other DNA sequences within the sample encode an identical CDR3. The chain combines TRBV5-6 with TRBJ2-7; 8 bases are a match to TRBD2. The CDR3 is 15 amino acids. Germline CDR1 reads SGHDT; CDR2 reads YYEEEE. With 0 bases clipped from V and 3 bases from J, the junction kept 5 bases outside the gene matches. In nucleotides, the CDR3 is TGTGCCAGCAGCTTGGTAAGCGGGGGCCGCTACGAGCAGTACTTC. Residues: CASSLVSGGRYEQYF.

The gene calls are TRBV19 and TRBJ1-2, with D possibly TRBD1 on 5 matching bases. Trimming pared 4 bases from V and 4 bases from J, leaving 16 bases between. Germline V gives CDR1 LNHDA, CDR2 SQIVND (reference sequence). This CDR3 is built from 15 residues. For the CDR3, the DNA is TGTGCCAGTAGTACACTCCAGGGTAAACCCTATGGCTACACCTTC. Translation gives CASSTLQGKPYGYTF.

CDR3 sequence: CASSQDRDRGLVSGNTIYF. The CDR3 DNA follows: TGCGCCAGCAGCCAAGACCGGGACAGGGGGCTGGTCTCTGGAAACACCATATATTTT. The V and J genes are TRBV4-1 and TRBJ1-3, with 12 bases identical to TRBD1. V shed 0 bases and J 0 bases; nucleotides not matched to a gene: 6. CDR1 MGHRA and CDR2 YSYEKL come from the germline V gene. This CDR3 is 19 amino acids long.

The chain has TRBV5-1 and TRBJ2-1; TRBD2 is a possible D gene (6 bases). Germline V gene sequence: CDR1 SGHRS, CDR2 YFSETQ. Trimming took 0 bases from V and 0 from J, leaving 13 bases between them. The CDR3 has 17 residues. The CDR3 sequence is CASSLDLARSSYNEQFF. CDR3 coding DNA: TGCGCCAGCAGCTTGGATCTAGCGCGGAGCTCCTACAATGAGCAGTTCTTC.

The chain carries TRBV9 and TRBJ2-1; TRBD2 matches at 10 bases. Germline-derived CDR1 and CDR2 are SGDLS and YYNGEE. The CDR3 covers 15 residues. V was pared by 4 bases and J by 7 bases, with 8 bases of the junction left unmatched. CDR3 bases: TGTGCCAGCAGCTTTATACTAGCGGGGTTTAATGAGCAGTTCTTC. Its translation is CASSFILAGFNEQFF.

V usage is TRBV5-4 and J usage is TRBJ2-1; tentative D call: TRBD1 (6 bases). Germline CDR1 SGHNT, CDR2 YYREEE (reference sequence). CDR3 length: 15 residues. Trimming removed 4 bases at V and 7 bases at J, with 18 bases between. In DNA, the CDR3 is TGTGCCAGCAGCCCGGGGACAACCATGGTAAATGAGCAGTTCTTC. This sequence encodes CASSPGTTMVNEQFF. Supplemented by reference TRBV5-4 and TRBJ2-1, the full variable domain reads ETGVTQSPTHLIKTRGQQVTLRCSSQSGHNTVSWYQQALGQGPQFIFQYYREEENGRGNFPPRFSGLQFPNYSSELNVNALELDDSALYLCASSPGTTMVNEQFFGPGTRLTVL.

This chain connects TRBV28 to TRBJ1-2; D is unresolved. Deletions cut 6 bases from V and 2 bases from J, with 7 bases between. The germline CDR1 and CDR2 sequences are MDHEN and SYDVKM. The CDR3 contains 12 residues. CDR3: CASRTGNYGYTF. CDR3 DNA: TGTGCCAGCAGGACTGGAAACTATGGCTACACCTTC.

In regard to this clone: One end of the junction is discordant with germline, which a read error may explain. The gene calls are TRBV4-2 and TRBJ2-2, with D possibly being TRBD2 (6 bases). There are 13 residues in the CDR3. The germline V gene encodes CDR1 LGHNA and CDR2 YNFKEQ. The CDR3 reads CASTQASAGELFF. In DNA, the CDR3 is TGTGCCAGCACCCAAGCTAGCGCCGGGGAGCTGTTTTTT.

V and J are TRBV10-1 and TRBJ1-3, with TRBD1 matching over 9 bases. Germline CDR1 reads WNHNN; CDR2 reads SYGVQD (reference sequence). This CDR3 contains 18 residues. V was clipped by 3 bases and J by 8 bases; unmatched bases: 17. CDR3 DNA: TGCGCCAGCAGTGACGTCCCGGGACAGGGTTGGGTTTGGGACACCATATATTTT. Protein product: CASSDVPGQGWVWDTIYF.

J is TRBJ2-6 and V is TRBV6-5, with TRBD2 matching over 9 bases. V shed 7 bases, J shed 5 bases, and the junction held 6 bases outside the gene matches. Germline V gives CDR1 MNHEY, CDR2 SVGAGI. The CDR3 is made up of 15 amino acids. The CDR3 here is CASTGRGGRANVLTF. The DNA for the CDR3 is TGTGCCAGCACCGGGCGGGGGGGGAGGGCCAACGTCCTGACTTTC.

The CDR3 here is CAISDPSGLADTQYF. In DNA, the CDR3 is TGTGCCATCAGTGACCCTAGCGGGTTGGCAGATACGCAGTATTTT. The V gene is TRBV10-3, the J gene TRBJ2-3; 8 bases are shared with TRBD2. The junction had 6 bases not matched to a gene; V was cut back by 3 bases and J by 4 bases. The germline V gene has CDR1 ENHRY and CDR2 SYGVKD. The CDR3 has 15 amino acids.

V is TRBV4-1 and J is TRBJ1-5, with 8 bases that match TRBD1. After removal of 1 base from V and 7 bases from J, the junction contained 12 bases not matched to a gene. The CDR3 has 17 residues. The V gene's germline CDR1 is MGHRA and CDR2 YSYEKL. CDR3 DNA: TGCGCCAGCAGCCAAGCCCCCCCGGACAGGGAGGACCAGCCCCAGCATTTT. Translated: CASSQAPPDREDQPQHF.

The chain joins TRBV2 to TRBJ2-1; D possibly corresponds to TRBD1 (5 bases). V dropped 4 bases and J dropped 8 bases, with 18 bases sitting between them. CDR1 is SNHLY, CDR2 FYNNEI, per germline. This CDR3 comprises 15 residues. The CDR3 region is CASSVGQGSEDEQFF. Written as DNA, the CDR3 is TGTGCCAGCAGTGTGGGGCAGGGTTCGGAAGATGAGCAGTTCTTC.

There are a few counts of this clone. The gene calls are TRBV9 and TRBJ2-2, with TRBD1 matching over 7 bases. Germline loops: CDR1 SGDLS, CDR2 YYNGEE. V lost 3 bases and J lost 1; bases outside the gene matches: 6. The CDR3 runs to 16 residues. Here the CDR3 DNA reads TGTGCCAGCAGCGCGACCGGGACAGAGAACACCGGGGAGCTGTTTTTT. This codes for CASSATGTENTGELFF.

The chain employs TRBV7-2 and TRBJ2-1, with a weak D call TRBD2 (6 bases). Per the germline V gene, CDR1 is SGHTA and CDR2 is FQGNSA. The CDR3 runs 13 residues. With 1 base removed from V and 5 bases from J, the gap between germline ends came to 6 bases. The DNA of the CDR3 is TGTGCCAGCAGCTTAGTAGCGGACAATGAGCAGTTCTTC. The encoded protein is CASSLVADNEQFF.

This clone has a single count. This chain uses TRBV5-6 with TRBJ2-3; the D gene is possibly TRBD2 (6 bases). The CDR3 extends over 13 amino acids. Trimming removed 4 bases at V and 4 bases at J, with 10 bases between. From germline, CDR1 is SGHDT and CDR2 YYEEEE. The CDR3 DNA reads as TGTGCCAGCAGCAGATTAGCGGCAGATACGCAGTATTTT. Protein sequence: CASSRLAADTQYF.

The chain recombines TRBV6-6 with TRBJ2-5; maybe TRBD2 (6 bases). The germline V gene encodes CDR1 MNHNY and CDR2 SVGAGI (reference sequence). The CDR3 totals 14 residues. The V gene lost 4 bases and the J gene lost 1 base, with 10 bases spanning the gap. The CDR3 sequence is CASSLGGAQETQYF. For the CDR3, the DNA is TGTGCCAGCAGTTTGGGCGGGGCCCAAGAGACCCAGTACTTC.

This sequence joins TRBV5-5 and TRBJ2-7, with 7 bases fitting TRBD1. The germline CDR1 and CDR2 sequences are SGHKS and YYEKEE (reference sequence). The CDR3 contains 16 residues. V dropped 4 bases and J dropped 3; count of bases not matched to a gene: 13. Here the CDR3 reads CASSPMPRGQVYEQYF. CDR3 bases: TGTGCCAGCAGCCCCATGCCCCGAGGACAGGTCTACGAGCAGTACTTC.

The V gene is TRBV6-1, the J gene TRBJ1-4; D is uncertain. The CDR3 extends over 17 amino acids. V lost 0 bases and J lost 8, with 19 bases in between. The V gene's germline CDR1 is MNHNS and CDR2 SASEGT. The DNA of the CDR3 is TGTGCCAGCAGTGAAGCTCCCGCAGGTCTAATACCGGAAAAACTGTTTTTT. Amino acid sequence: CASSEAPAGLIPEKLFF.

The chain joins TRBV5-4 to TRBJ2-3; TRBD1 matches at 7 bases. V lost 0 bases and J lost 5; bases outside the gene matches: 9. The CDR3 covers 16 residues. Germline V gene data show CDR1 as SGHNT and CDR2 as YYREEE (reference sequence). The CDR3 region has the DNA TGTGCCAGCAGCTTGGTGGTAGGGGGCCCGGTAGATACGCAGTATTTT. Amino acid sequence: CASSLVVGGPVDTQYF.